This T cell receptor (beta chain) emerged from a study of identical twins. Study results and limitations: Out-of-frame alpha sequences common to twins were enriched for low generation probability.

In TCRdb, the 5' RACE reads were re-called with MiXCR into one record per CDR3 protein. Here the sample spans around 280,000 distinct CDR3 sequences, under 9.5% being singletons. Germline loops: CDR1 SGHTA, CDR2 FQGTGA. The V gene lost 8 bases and the J gene lost 5 bases, with 13 bases spanning the gap. CDR3 length equals 13 residues. Comment on this clonotype: Its antigen remains unknown.

The same data also went into a second study, on yellow fever vaccine responses in identical twins.

The specimen sequenced was memory (CD45RO+) T cells sorted from blood. The receptor comes from a woman aged 18-29 years in good health. V is TRBV7-3 and J is TRBJ2-1; the D gene is possibly TRBD2 (5 bases). This chain's CDR3 is CASRGGPDNEQFF. In DNA, the CDR3 is TGTGCCAGCCGTGGAGGTCCGGACAATGAGCAGTTCTTC.